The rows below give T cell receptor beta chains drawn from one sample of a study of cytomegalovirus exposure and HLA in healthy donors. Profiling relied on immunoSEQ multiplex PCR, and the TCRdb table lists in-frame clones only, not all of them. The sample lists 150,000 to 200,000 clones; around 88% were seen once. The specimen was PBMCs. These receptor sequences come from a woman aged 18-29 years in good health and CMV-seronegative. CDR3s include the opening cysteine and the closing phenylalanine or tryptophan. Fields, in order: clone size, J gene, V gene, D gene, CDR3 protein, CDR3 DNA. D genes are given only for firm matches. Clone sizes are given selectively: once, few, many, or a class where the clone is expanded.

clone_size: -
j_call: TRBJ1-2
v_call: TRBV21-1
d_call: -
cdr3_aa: CASSKILQGTLHGYTF
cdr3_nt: TGTGCCAGCAGCAAGATTCTCCAGGGGACCCTCCATGGCTACACCTTC

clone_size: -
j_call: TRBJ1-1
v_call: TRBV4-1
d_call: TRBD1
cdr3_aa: CASSLYRDRANTEAFF
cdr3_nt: TGCGCCAGCAGCCTATACCGGGACAGGGCGAACACTGAAGCTTTCTTT

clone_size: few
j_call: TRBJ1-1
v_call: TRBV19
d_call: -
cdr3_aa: CASSIAINTEAFF
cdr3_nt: TGTGCCAGTAGTATCGCGATAAACACTGAAGCTTTCTTT

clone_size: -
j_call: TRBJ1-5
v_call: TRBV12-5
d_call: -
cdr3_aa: CAPPSFPGQPQHF
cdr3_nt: TGTGCTCCTCCATCATTCCCGGGGCAGCCCCAGCATTTT

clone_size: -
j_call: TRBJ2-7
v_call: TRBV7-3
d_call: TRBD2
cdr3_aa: CASSLSFAGLAGGPYEQYF
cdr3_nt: TGTGCCAGCAGCTTAAGTTTCGCGGGACTAGCGGGGGGGCCCTACGAGCAGTACTTC

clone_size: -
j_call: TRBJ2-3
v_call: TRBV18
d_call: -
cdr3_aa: CASSPSDTQYF
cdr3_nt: TGTGCCAGCTCACCGTCGGATACGCAGTATTTT

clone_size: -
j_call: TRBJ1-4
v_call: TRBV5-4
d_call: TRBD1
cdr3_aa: CASSLGGTVNEKLFF
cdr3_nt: TGTGCCAGCAGCTTGGGAGGGACAGTGAATGAAAAACTGTTTTTT

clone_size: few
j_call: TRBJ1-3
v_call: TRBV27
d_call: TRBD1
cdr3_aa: CASSLYGKGGFSGNTIYF
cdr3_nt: TGTGCCAGCAGTTTATATGGGAAAGGGGGCTTTTCTGGAAACACCATATATTTT

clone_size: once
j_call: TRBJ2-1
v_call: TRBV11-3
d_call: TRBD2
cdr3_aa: CASSPGAGGPREQFF
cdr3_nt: TGTGCCAGCAGCCCCGGAGCGGGAGGGCCGAGGGAGCAGTTCTTC

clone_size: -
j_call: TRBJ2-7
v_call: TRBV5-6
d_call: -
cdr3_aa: CASSLAGRGSSYEQYF
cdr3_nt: TGTGCCAGCAGCTTGGCAGGCAGGGGAAGCTCCTACGAGCAGTACTTC

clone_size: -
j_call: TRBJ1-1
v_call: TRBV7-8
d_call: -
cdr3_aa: CASSSLIMAGAEAFF
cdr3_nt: TGTGCCAGCAGCTCTCTAATTATGGCCGGGGCTGAAGCTTTCTTT

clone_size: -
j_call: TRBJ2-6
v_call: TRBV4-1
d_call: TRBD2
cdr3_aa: CASSQGVVLASSSGANVLTF
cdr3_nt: TGCGCCAGCAGCCAAGGGGTGGTACTAGCGAGTAGCTCTGGGGCCAACGTCCTGACTTTC